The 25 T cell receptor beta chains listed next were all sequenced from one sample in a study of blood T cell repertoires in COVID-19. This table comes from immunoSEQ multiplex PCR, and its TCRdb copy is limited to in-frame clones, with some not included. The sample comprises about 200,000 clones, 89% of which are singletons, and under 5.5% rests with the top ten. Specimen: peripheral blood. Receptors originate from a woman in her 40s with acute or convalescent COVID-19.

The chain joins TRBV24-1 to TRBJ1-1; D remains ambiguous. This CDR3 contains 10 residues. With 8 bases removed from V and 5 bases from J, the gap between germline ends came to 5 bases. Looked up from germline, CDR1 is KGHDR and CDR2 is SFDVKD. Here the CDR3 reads CATTKTEAFF. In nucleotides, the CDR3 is TGTGCCACCACTAAGACTGAAGCTTTCTTT.

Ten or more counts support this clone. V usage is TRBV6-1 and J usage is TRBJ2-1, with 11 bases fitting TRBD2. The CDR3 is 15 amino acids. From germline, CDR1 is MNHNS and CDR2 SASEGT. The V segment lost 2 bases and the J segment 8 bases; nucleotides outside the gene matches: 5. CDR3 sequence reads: CASSESLAGGDEQFF. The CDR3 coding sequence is TGTGCCAGCAGTGAAAGCCTAGCGGGGGGCGATGAGCAGTTCTTC.

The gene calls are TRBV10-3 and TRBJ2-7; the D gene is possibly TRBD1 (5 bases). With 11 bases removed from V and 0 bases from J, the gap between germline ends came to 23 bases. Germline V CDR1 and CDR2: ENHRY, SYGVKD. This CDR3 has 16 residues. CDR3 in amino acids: CAVAGRAGSPSYEQYV. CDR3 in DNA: TGTGCCGTCGCTGGACGGGCAGGGTCCCCCTCCTACGAGCAGTACGTC.

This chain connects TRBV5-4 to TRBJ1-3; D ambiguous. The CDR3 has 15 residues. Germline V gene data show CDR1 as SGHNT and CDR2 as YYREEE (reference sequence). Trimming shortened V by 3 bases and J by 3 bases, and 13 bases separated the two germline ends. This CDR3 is CASSSPYLSGNTIYF. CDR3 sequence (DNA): TGTGCCAGCAGCTCCCCTTATTTGAGTGGAAACACCATATATTTT.

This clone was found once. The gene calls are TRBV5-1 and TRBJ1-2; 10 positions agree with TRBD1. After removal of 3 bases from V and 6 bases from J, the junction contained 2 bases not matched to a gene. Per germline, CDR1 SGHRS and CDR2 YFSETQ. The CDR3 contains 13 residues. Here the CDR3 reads CASSWGQGHGYTF. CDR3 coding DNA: TGCGCCAGCAGCTGGGGACAGGGGCATGGCTACACCTTC. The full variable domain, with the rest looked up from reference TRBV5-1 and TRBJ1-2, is KAGVTQTPRYLIKTRGQQVTLSCSPISGHRSVSWYQQTPGQGLQFLFEYFSETQRNKGNFPGRFSGRQFSNSRSEMNVSTLELGDSALYLCASSWGQGHGYTFGSGTRLTVV.

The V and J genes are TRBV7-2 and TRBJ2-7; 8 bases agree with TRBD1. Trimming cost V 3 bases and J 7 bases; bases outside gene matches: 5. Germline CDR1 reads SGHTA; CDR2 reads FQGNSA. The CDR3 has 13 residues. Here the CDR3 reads CASSLDRAREQYV. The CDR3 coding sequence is TGTGCCAGCAGCTTGGACAGGGCTCGTGAGCAGTACGTC.

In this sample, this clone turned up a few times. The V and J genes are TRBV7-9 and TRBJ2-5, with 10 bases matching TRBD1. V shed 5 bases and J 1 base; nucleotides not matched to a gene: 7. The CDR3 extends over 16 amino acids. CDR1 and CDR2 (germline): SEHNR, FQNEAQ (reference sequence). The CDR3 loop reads CASSPWTGGGQETQYF. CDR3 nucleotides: TGTGCCAGCAGCCCGTGGACAGGGGGGGGCCAAGAGACCCAGTACTTC.

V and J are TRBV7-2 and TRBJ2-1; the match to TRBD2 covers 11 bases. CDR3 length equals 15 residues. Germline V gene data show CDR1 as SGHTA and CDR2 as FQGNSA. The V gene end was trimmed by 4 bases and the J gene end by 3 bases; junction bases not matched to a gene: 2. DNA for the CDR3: TGTGCCAGCAGCTCCCTAGCGGGGGGCTACAATGAGCAGTTCTTC. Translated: CASSSLAGGYNEQFF.

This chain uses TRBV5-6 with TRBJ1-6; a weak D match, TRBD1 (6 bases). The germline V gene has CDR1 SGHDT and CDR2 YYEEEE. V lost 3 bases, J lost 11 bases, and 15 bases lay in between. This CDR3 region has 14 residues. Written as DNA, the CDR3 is TGTGCCAGCAGCTATCAGGGGTTTCAAGCACCCCTCCACTTT. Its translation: CASSYQGFQAPLHF. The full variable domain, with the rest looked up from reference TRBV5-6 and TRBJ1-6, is DAGVTQSPTHLIKTRGQQVTLRCSPKSGHDTVSWYQQALGQGPQFIFQYYEEEERQRGNFPDRFSGHQFPNYSSELNVNALLLGDSALYLCASSYQGFQAPLHFGNGTRLTVT.

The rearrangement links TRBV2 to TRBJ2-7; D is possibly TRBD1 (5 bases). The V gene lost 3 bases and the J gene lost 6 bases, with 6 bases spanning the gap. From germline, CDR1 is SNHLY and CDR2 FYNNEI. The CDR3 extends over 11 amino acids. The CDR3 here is CASSDRAEQYV. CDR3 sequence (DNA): TGTGCCAGCAGTGACAGGGCCGAGCAGTACGTC.

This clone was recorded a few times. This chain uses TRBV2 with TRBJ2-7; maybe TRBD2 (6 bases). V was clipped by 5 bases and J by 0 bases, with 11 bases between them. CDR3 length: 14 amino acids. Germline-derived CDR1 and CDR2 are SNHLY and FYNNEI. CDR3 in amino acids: CASSLARSSYEQYV. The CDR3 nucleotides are TGTGCCAGCAGTCTAGCGAGGAGCTCCTACGAGCAGTACGTC.

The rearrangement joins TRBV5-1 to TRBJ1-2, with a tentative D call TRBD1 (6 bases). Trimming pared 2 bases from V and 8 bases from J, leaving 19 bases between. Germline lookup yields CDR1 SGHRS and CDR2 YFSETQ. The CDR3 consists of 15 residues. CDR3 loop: CASSFSGVPSEGYTF. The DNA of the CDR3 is TGCGCCAGCAGCTTCTCAGGGGTCCCGTCGGAGGGCTACACCTTC.

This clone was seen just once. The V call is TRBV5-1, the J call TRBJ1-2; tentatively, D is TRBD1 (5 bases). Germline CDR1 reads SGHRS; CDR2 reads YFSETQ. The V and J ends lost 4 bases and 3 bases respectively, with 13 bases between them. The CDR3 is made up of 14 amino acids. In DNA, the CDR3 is TGCGCCAGCAGCCGGACACAGGCTGACTATGGCTACACCTTC. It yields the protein CASSRTQADYGYTF.

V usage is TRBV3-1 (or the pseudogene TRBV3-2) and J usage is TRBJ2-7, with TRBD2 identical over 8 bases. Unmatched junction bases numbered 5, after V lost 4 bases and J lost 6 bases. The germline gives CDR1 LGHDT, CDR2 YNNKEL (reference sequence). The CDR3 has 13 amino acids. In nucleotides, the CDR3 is TGTGCCAGCAGCCCGGGGGCGGGAGGCGAGCAGTACGTC. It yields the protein CASSPGAGGEQYV.

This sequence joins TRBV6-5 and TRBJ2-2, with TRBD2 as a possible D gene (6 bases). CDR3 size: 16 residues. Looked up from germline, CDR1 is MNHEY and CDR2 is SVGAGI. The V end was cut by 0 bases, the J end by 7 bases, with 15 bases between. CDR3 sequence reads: CASSYSTGARGGELFF. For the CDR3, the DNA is TGTGCCAGCAGTTACTCGACGGGCGCGCGGGGCGGGGAGCTGTTTTTT.

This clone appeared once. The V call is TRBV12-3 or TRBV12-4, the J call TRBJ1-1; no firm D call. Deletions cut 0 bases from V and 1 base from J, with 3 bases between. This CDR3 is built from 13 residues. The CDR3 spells CASSLARNTEAFF. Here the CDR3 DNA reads TGTGCCAGCAGTTTAGCCAGGAACACTGAAGCTTTCTTT.

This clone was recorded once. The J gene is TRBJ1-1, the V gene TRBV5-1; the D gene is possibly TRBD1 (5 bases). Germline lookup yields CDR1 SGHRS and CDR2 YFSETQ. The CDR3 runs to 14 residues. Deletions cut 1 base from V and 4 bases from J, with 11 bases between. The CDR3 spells CASSLRFGGTEAFF. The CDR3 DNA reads TGCGCCAGCAGCTTGAGGTTCGGGGGCACTGAAGCTTTCTTT.

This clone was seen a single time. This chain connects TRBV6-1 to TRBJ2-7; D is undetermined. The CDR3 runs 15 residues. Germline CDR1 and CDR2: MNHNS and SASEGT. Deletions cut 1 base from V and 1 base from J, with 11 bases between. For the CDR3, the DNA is TGTGCCAGCAGTGAAGGTGAGGCCCTATCCTACGAGCAGTACGTC. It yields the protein CASSEGEALSYEQYV.

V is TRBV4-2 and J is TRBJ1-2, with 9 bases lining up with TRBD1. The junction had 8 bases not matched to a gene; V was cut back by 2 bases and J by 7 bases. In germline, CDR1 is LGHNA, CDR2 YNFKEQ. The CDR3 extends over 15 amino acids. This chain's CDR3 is CASSQSGTGRGGYTF. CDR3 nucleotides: TGTGCCAGCAGCCAATCGGGGACAGGGAGAGGTGGCTACACCTTC.

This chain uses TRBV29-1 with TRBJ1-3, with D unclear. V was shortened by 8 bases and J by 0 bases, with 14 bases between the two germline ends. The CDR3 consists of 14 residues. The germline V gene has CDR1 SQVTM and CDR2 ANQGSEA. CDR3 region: CSFRGPLSGNTIYF. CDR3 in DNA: TGCAGCTTCCGTGGCCCTCTCTCTGGAAACACCATATATTTT.

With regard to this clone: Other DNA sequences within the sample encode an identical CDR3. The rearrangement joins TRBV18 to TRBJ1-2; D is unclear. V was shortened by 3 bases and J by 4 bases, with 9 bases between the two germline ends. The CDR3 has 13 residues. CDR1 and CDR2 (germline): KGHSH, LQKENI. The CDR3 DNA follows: TGTGCCAGCTCACCCGGCCCAGGCTATGGCTACACCTTC. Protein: CASSPGPGYGYTF. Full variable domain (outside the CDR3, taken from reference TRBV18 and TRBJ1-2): NAGVMQNPRHLVRRRGQEARLRCSPMKGHSHVYWYRQLPEEGLKFMVYLQKENIIDESGMPKERFSAEFPKEGPSILRIQQVVRGDSAAYFCASSPGPGYGYTFGSGTRLTVV.

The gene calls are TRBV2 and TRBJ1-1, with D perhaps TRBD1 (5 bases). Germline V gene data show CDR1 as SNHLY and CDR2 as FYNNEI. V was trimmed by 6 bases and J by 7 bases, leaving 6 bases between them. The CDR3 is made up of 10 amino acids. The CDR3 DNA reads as TGTGCCAGCAGGGGACTTGAAGCTTTCTTT. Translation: CASRGLEAFF.

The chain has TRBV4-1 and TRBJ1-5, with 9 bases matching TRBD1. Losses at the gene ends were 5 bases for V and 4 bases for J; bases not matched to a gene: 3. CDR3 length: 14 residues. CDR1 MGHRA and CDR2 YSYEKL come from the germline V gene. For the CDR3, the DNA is TGCGCCAGCAGCTTTGGACAGGGGAATCAGCCCCAGCATTTT. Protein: CASSFGQGNQPQHF.

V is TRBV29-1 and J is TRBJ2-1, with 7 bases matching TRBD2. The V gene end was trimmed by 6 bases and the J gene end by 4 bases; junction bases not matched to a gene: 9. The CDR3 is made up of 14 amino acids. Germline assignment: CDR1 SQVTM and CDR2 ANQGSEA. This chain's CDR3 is CSVKRGSGYNEQFF. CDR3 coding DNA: TGCAGCGTCAAGCGGGGATCAGGGTACAATGAGCAGTTCTTC.

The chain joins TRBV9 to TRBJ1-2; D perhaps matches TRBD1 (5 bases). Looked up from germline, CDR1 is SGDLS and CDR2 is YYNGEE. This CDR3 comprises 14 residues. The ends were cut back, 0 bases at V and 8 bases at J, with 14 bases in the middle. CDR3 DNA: TGTGCCAGCAGCGTAGACGGGGGAGAGGTAGGCTACACCTTC. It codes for CASSVDGGEVGYTF.